This TCR beta chain was captured in a study of T cells in tumors and immune-related adverse events. Germline V CDR1 and CDR2: LGHNT, FRNRAP. The CDR3 contains 15 residues. The V end was cut by 0 bases, the J end by 8 bases, with 14 bases between. Assay used: immunoSEQ multiplex PCR; TCRdb lists only in-frame clones, some missing. Among roughly 23,000 clones listed, 75% to 95% were seen once. The origin of this receptor is a female donor with metastatic renal cell carcinoma. The chain employs TRBV12-5 and TRBJ2-4, with D perhaps being TRBD1 or TRBD2 (6 bases each). Specimen: lymph node tissue, collected from a patient treated with anti-PD-1 therapy. CDR3 loop: CASGLVLGGGDIQYF. CDR3 DNA: TGTGCTAGTGGTTTGGTACTAGGAGGGGGTGACATTCAGTACTTC.